A selection of T cell receptor beta chains follows, all from one sample in a study of response to subunit inactivated influenza vaccine. Via MiXCR, TCRdb re-called the RT-PCR reads, giving one row per CDR3 protein. The data hold more than 400,000 distinct CDR3 sequences, with 10% to 11% observed a single time. The specimen was PBMCs from blood, collected 45 days after vaccination. The receptors shown here come from a man in his fifties or sixties who received an inactivated influenza vaccine. Both conserved end residues are part of each CDR3. The D gene is left open where the match is weak. Expanded clones are given a class, and other clones once, few, many or no size at all.

CDR3 length	clone size	D gene	V gene	J gene	CDR3 protein	CDR3 DNA
15	many	.	TRBV7-2	TRBJ2-5	CASSLSGGRAETQYF	TGTGCCAGCAGCTTATCTGGCGGAAGGGCAGAGACCCAGTACTTC
12	many	.	TRBV5-1	TRBJ2-2	CASSFQARELFF	TGCGCCAGCAGCTTCCAGGCCAGGGAGCTGTTTTTT
15	many	.	TRBV29-1	TRBJ2-1	CSVVGRGGQYNEQFF	TGCAGCGTTGTAGGCAGGGGGGGCCAATACAATGAGCAGTTCTTC
15	few	TRBD1	TRBV6-1	TRBJ2-2	CASRKDRVNTGELFF	TGTGCCAGCAGGAAGGACAGGGTGAACACCGGGGAGCTGTTTTTT
13	few	TRBD1	TRBV6-2/TRBV6-3	TRBJ2-7	CASNQGAHHEQYF	TGTGCCAGCAACCAGGGGGCGCATCACGAGCAGTACTTC
15	.	.	TRBV28	TRBJ2-1	CASSLASAKLYEQFF	TGTGCCAGCAGTTTGGCTAGCGCTAAGCTTTATGAGCAGTTCTTC
15	many	.	TRBV4-3	TRBJ2-7	CASSQGWDQIYEQYF	TGCGCCAGCAGCCAAGGGTGGGACCAGATCTACGAGCAGTACTTC
14	.	.	TRBV20-1	TRBJ2-2	CSARISEGTGELFF	TGCAGTGCTAGGATTAGCGAGGGAACCGGGGAGCTGTTTTTT
16	.	.	TRBV7-2	TRBJ2-7	CASSLVRSPGSYEQYF	TGTGCCAGCAGCTTAGTTCGTTCCCCGGGCTCCTACGAGCAGTACTTC
14	many	.	TRBV7-2	TRBJ1-2	CASSLAGRLYGYTF	TGTGCCAGCAGCTTAGCGGGCAGGCTATATGGCTACACCTTC
15	few	TRBD2	TRBV2	TRBJ2-1	CASSERAGGSNEQFF	TGTGCCAGCAGTGAAAGGGCGGGGGGGTCGAATGAGCAGTTCTTC
17	few	.	TRBV7-9	TRBJ1-1	CAKQVLMSRLKNTEAFF	TGTGCCAAACAGGTCCTTATGTCCCGACTAAAGAACACTGAAGCTTTCTTT
13	.	.	TRBV20-1	TRBJ2-2	CSARLENTGELFF	TGCAGTGCTAGACTGGAAAACACCGGGGAGCTGTTTTTT
13	.	.	TRBV6-1	TRBJ1-3	CASSISYGNTIYF	TGTGCCAGCAGTATTTCATATGGAAACACCATATATTTT
13	.	TRBD1	TRBV29-1	TRBJ2-5	CSVRGLGQETQYF	TGCAGCGTCAGGGGGCTCGGCCAAGAGACCCAGTACTTC
17	.	TRBD2	TRBV3-1	TRBJ2-1	CASSPGWKRGADNEQFF	TGTGCCAGCAGCCCGGGGTGGAAGCGGGGGGCTGACAATGAGCAGTTCTTC
15	.	TRBD2	TRBV20-1	TRBJ2-5	CSARDIAGGRETQYF	TGCAGTGCTAGGGACATAGCGGGGGGAAGAGAGACCCAGTACTTC
15	few	TRBD1	TRBV20-1	TRBJ2-3	CSARKRGLSTDTQYF	TGCAGTGCTAGAAAAAGGGGGCTTTCCACAGATACGCAGTATTTT
15	few	.	TRBV11-2	TRBJ2-3	CASSLSPRRADTQYF	TGTGCCAGCAGCTTATCCCCTAGACGGGCAGATACGCAGTATTTT
13	.	.	TRBV6-1	TRBJ2-7	CASRQTGRDEQYF	TGTGCCAGCAGACAAACGGGACGGGACGAGCAGTACTTC
16	.	TRBD2	TRBV5-4	TRBJ2-2	CASSLGLAGGAGELFF	TGTGCCAGCAGCCTAGGACTAGCGGGGGGTGCCGGGGAGCTGTTTTTT
15	few	TRBD2	TRBV7-9	TRBJ2-7	CASSSGGTRTYEQYF	TGTGCCAGCAGCTCCGGCGGGACTAGAACCTACGAGCAGTACTTC
11	.	.	TRBV7-9	TRBJ2-2	CASPAGRELFF	TGTGCCAGTCCAGCCGGCCGGGAGCTGTTTTTT
16	.	TRBD2	TRBV4-3	TRBJ2-1	CASSQVLREGHNEQFF	TGCGCCAGCAGCCAAGTTCTGCGGGAGGGCCACAATGAGCAGTTCTTC
15	many	.	TRBV12-3/TRBV12-4	TRBJ2-3	CASRGEARSTDTQYF	TGTGCCAGCAGGGGGGAAGCGCGTAGCACAGATACGCAGTATTTT
13	many	.	TRBV29-1	TRBJ1-2	CSVVPGVGYGYTF	TGCAGCGTTGTTCCAGGAGTTGGCTATGGCTACACCTTC
14	.	.	TRBV12-3/TRBV12-4	TRBJ2-7	CASSPGRFRDEQYF	TGTGCCAGCAGTCCTGGTCGGTTTAGGGACGAGCAGTACTTC
17	.	TRBD1	TRBV5-4	TRBJ2-2	CASSLPGGTGSTGELFF	TGTGCCAGCAGCTTGCCCGGGGGGACAGGGAGCACCGGGGAGCTGTTTTTT
15	.	.	TRBV7-2	TRBJ2-7	CASSLAVAVAYEQYF	TGTGCCAGCAGCTTAGCGGTCGCTGTGGCCTACGAGCAGTACTTC
14	.	.	TRBV6-1	TRBJ2-7	CASKRTDSSYEQYF	TGTGCCAGCAAAAGGACCGACAGCTCCTACGAGCAGTACTTC